This TCR beta chain was identified during a study of CD4+ T cells in melanoma. Study-wide points: Diverse differentiation states were reported for melanoma neoantigen-specific CD4+ T cells. A reported correlation linked neoantigen-specific CD4+ T cells to CD8+, macrophage and B cell function.

There are 13 residues in the CDR3. The V gene's germline CDR1 is SGHKS and CDR2 YYEKEE (reference sequence). V gave up 7 bases and J gave up 0 bases, with 9 bases separating them. The method was immunoSEQ multiplex PCR; TCRdb's version includes in-frame clones alone and lacks a portion of them. The table has around 110,000 clones, around 92% seen once. Points on this clone: Its antigen is not known.

Material for sequencing was peripheral blood. The chain carries TRBV5-5 and TRBJ2-3; no definite D call. The TCR originated in a human donor with melanoma. This CDR3 is CASVSPSTDTQYF. The DNA of the CDR3 is TGTGCCAGCGTATCCCCGAGCACAGATACGCAGTATTTT.